A selection of T cell receptor beta chains follows, all from one sample in a study of T cell repertoires in ileal Crohn's disease. Produced via immunoSEQ multiplex PCR; TCRdb's table is partial and in-frame only. Found here are approximately 11,000 clones, roughly four fifths of them singletons; the top ten hold 4.5% to 5.5%. Sequenced input: ileal tissue. These receptors were taken from an adult with Crohn's disease. Both conserved end residues are part of each CDR3. The D gene is left open where the match is weak. The listing skips clone size in some rows; elsewhere it reads once, few, many or a size class.

j_call d_call clone_size cdr3_length v_call cdr3_aa cdr3_nt
TRBJ1-2 NA NA 11 TRBV5-6 CASSYQGGGTF TGTGCCAGCAGCTATCAGGGAGGGGGCACCTTC
TRBJ2-7 TRBD1 few 13 TRBV6-1 CASVRDRAPEEYF TGTGCCAGCGTACGGGACAGGGCCCCAGAGGAGTACTTC
TRBJ1-4 TRBD1 NA 15 TRBV29-1 CSVGAPGQGNEKLFF TGCAGCGTTGGGGCACCGGGACAGGGAAATGAAAAACTGTTTTTT
TRBJ1-5 NA NA 14 TRBV29-1 CSVRKAGGNQPQHF TGCAGCGTTCGTAAAGCCGGTGGCAATCAGCCCCAGCATTTT
TRBJ2-3 TRBD2 NA 14 TRBV27 CASSWRGGPYMQYF TGTGCCAGCAGTTGGCGGGGGGGGCCCTACATGCAGTATTTT
TRBJ1-2 NA NA 15 TRBV10-2 CASSDLSGVGNGYTF TGCGCCAGCAGTGATCTTTCCGGGGTTGGTAATGGCTACACCTTC
TRBJ1-5 NA NA 15 TRBV27 CASSSGGRGNQPQHF TGTGCCAGCAGTTCCGGGGGACGTGGCAATCAGCCCCAGCATTTT
TRBJ1-2 TRBD1 NA 17 TRBV11-2 CASSLGRRGQLSGGYTF TGTGCCAGCAGCCTTGGCAGAAGGGGGCAGTTATCCGGTGGCTACACCTTC
TRBJ2-7 NA NA 11 TRBV30 CAWSERDEQYF TGTGCCTGGAGTGAGAGGGACGAGCAGTACTTC
TRBJ1-2 TRBD1 few 16 TRBV7-8 CASSLDSGQGGYGYTF TGTGCCAGCAGCTTAGATTCAGGACAGGGTGGCTATGGCTACACCTTC
TRBJ2-5 NA few 15 TRBV6-1 CASSLHLTAEETQYF TGTGCCAGCAGCCTCCACTTGACAGCCGAAGAGACCCAGTACTTC
TRBJ2-7 TRBD1 NA 14 TRBV5-1 CASSLGGQTYEQYF TGCGCCAGCAGCTTGGGGGGACAGACCTACGAGCAGTACTTC
TRBJ1-1 TRBD1 NA 15 TRBV27 CASSLSSGGGTEAFF TGTGCCAGCAGTTTATCGTCAGGGGGCGGCACTGAAGCTTTCTTT